Each of the 4 T cell receptor beta chains below was sequenced from the same sample in a study of cytomegalovirus exposure and HLA in healthy donors. Both 60 Vbeta primers and 13 Jbeta primers went into the PCR. TCRdb's table, derived via immunoSEQ multiplex PCR, lists solely in-frame clones and lacks some. The sample consists of around 160,000 clones, approximately 67% of them appearing once. The sequenced material came from PBMCs. The receptors were gathered from a woman under 30 in good health and CMV-seropositive.

The chain has TRBV7-9 and TRBJ2-1; the D gene is possibly TRBD2 (6 bases). V was pared by 4 bases and J by 9 bases, with 16 bases between. Germline loops: CDR1 SEHNR, CDR2 FQNEAQ (reference sequence). CDR3 length equals 14 residues. CDR3 nucleotide sequence: TGTGCCAGCAGCTCAGCGACTAGTGGTTTTGAGCAGTTCTTC. It translates to CASSSATSGFEQFF.

V and J are TRBV7-2 and TRBJ1-4; D perhaps matches TRBD1 (6 bases). Per germline, CDR1 SGHTA and CDR2 FQGNSA. Trimming stripped 3 bases from V and 4 bases from J, with 9 bases between. The CDR3 totals 14 residues. The chain's CDR3 is CASSLSQGNEKLFF. CDR3 sequence (DNA): TGTGCCAGCAGCTTGTCACAGGGTAATGAAAAACTGTTTTTT.

The rearrangement links TRBV2 to TRBJ2-3; 12 bases line up with TRBD2. The germline gives CDR1 SNHLY, CDR2 FYNNEI. There are 16 residues in the CDR3. V lost 6 bases, J lost 5 bases, and 9 bases stayed unmatched. This chain's CDR3 is CASSDRLAGAEDTQYF. As DNA, the CDR3 is TGTGCCAGCAGCGACCGACTAGCGGGGGCCGAAGATACGCAGTATTTT.

This clone was detected only a few times. The CDR3 sequence: CASSYSTGQGGNTIYF. The CDR3 DNA is TGTGCCAGCAGTTACTCTACGGGACAGGGAGGGAACACCATATATTTT. This chain connects TRBV6-5 to TRBJ1-3; 9 bases are shared with TRBD1. Trimming at V came to 0 bases and at J to 7 bases, leaving 7 bases not matched to a gene. Germline lookup yields CDR1 MNHEY and CDR2 SVGAGI. The CDR3 contains 16 residues.